This T cell receptor (beta chain) is drawn from a study of memory B cells and T cells in multiple sclerosis. Study-wide results and limits: Normalization was needed because clone-set size differences affected shared clonotype counts.

After stimulus-free culture, autoproliferating CFSE-dim and non-proliferating CFSE-high T cells were sequenced separately. Pooled replicate wells came from about 5x10^7 CFSE-labeled PBMCs cultured approximately seven days without stimulus. PBMCs were labeled with around 0.5 uM CFSE and cultured without exogenous stimuli. Profiled with immunoSEQ multiplex PCR; TCRdb holds only in-frame clones, not every one. The table lists around 30,000 clones, roughly 88% of them singletons. CDR1 is WNHNN, CDR2 SYGVQD, per germline (reference sequence). The CDR3 is 13 residues long. Trimming cost V 4 bases and J 1 base, with 5 bases left between them. In its sample, this clone was seen once. The antigen is not known.

V gene TRBV10-1 combines with J gene TRBJ1-3; D unclear. The specimen sequenced was PBMCs from blood kept in culture. This TCR was recovered from a human donor with multiple sclerosis. CDR3 DNA sequence: TGCGCCAGCAGTGCACAGTCTGGAAACACCATATATTTT. As protein: CASSAQSGNTIYF.